This T cell receptor beta chain comes out of a study of blood T cell repertoires in COVID-19. The overall study: The analysed material was cDNA or gDNA that came from T cells, B-cell-depleted T cells, or PBMCs.

Enrollment of patients from Seattle took place during active infection, with longitudinal follow-up. This clone was found a few times. In the source study's methods: Reference gene primer amplification yielded estimated nucleated cell counts. The repertoire was sequenced with immunoSEQ multiplex PCR; TCRdb's copy has only in-frame clones and lacks some. V and J calls and clone size are copied from that table; D and trimming were computed from the DNA. The repertoire holds about 150,000 clones, with approximately 85% as singletons. This receptor was identified in an elderly man with COVID-19, enrolled during active disease. Sequencing used peripheral blood.

The CDR3 region has the DNA TGCAGCGTTGAATCAGGGCGGGGCTACGAGCAGTACTTC. It codes for CSVESGRGYEQYF. J is TRBJ2-7 and V is TRBV29-1, with D perhaps matching TRBD2 (6 bases). V lost 2 bases, J lost 3 bases, and 11 bases lay in between. Germline CDR1 is SQVTM and CDR2 is ANQGSEA. This CDR3 is 13 amino acids long.